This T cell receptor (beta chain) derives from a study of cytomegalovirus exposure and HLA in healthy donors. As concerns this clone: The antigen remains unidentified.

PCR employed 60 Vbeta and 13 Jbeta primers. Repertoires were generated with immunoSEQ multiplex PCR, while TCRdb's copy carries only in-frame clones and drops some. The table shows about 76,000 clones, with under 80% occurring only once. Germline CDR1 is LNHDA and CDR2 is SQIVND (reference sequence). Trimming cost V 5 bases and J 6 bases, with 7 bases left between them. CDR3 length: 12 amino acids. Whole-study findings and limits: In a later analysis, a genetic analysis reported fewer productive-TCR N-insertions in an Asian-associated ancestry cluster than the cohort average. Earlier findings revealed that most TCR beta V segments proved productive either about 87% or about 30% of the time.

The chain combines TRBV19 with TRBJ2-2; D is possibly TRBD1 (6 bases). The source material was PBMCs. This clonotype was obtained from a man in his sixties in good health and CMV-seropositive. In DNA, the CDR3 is TGTGCCAGTAGTCCAGGGGCCGGGGAGCTGTTTTTT. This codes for CASSPGAGELFF.